This TCR beta chain was identified during a study of blood T cell repertoires in COVID-19. Study information: Acute and convalescent COVID-19 specimens originated in the United States, Italy and Spain.

The table came from immunoSEQ multiplex PCR; TCRdb's copy has only in-frame clones and leaves some out. Of 150,000 to 200,000 clones detected, around 82% appear once; the ten largest clones hold roughly 2.6%. With regard to this clone: One end of the junction fails to match germline, which may point to a read error.

Germline CDR1 is SGHNT and CDR2 is YYREEE (reference sequence). The CDR3 has 16 residues. The genes are TRBV5-4 and TRBJ2-7; 11 bases are shared with TRBD2. This TCR was recovered from a human donor with acute or convalescent COVID-19. The donor label of this sample is uncertain. The sample was peripheral blood. CDR3 DNA: TGTGCCAGCACCTTGGGCTTAGCGGGAGGGGTATACGAGCAGTACTTC. It yields the protein CASTLGLAGGVYEQYF.